This T cell receptor beta chain was retrieved from a study of blood T cell repertoires in COVID-19. Study at large: From the United States, Italy and Spain came samples of acute and convalescent COVID-19. T cells, B-cell-depleted T cells, or PBMCs supplied cDNA or gDNA.

Patients of the Seattle cohort, enrolled during active infection, were followed longitudinally. Authors' analysis steps: Estimated nucleated cell counts came from reference gene primer amplification. Profiling relied on immunoSEQ multiplex PCR, and the TCRdb table lists in-frame clones only, not all of them. That table gives V, J and clone size, and the DNA gave D and trimming. Seen here are 200,000 to 250,000 clones, approximately 83% observed once, and the top ten hold around 1.3%. V shed 3 bases and J 7 bases; nucleotides not matched to a gene: 17. In germline, CDR1 is DFQATT, CDR2 SNEGSKA (reference sequence). The CDR3 runs to 17 residues.

The sample comprised peripheral blood. The receptor was isolated from a woman aged 25-40 years with COVID-19, enrolled during active disease. The V gene is TRBV20-1, the J gene TRBJ2-1; 8 nucleotides agree with TRBD2. Here the CDR3 DNA reads TGCAGTGCTAGTGTTCTAGCGGGTACTACATCTAGGAATGAGCAGTTCTTC. Encoded protein: CSASVLAGTTSRNEQFF.